This TCR beta chain stems from a study of vaccination and CD4 T cells after COVID-19 (dated by TCRdb to 2022 to 2024). In the study overall: Convalescent patients had a positive SARS-CoV-2 result on nasal swab PCR, and of these patients, nine had mild disease and one had severe disease. Culture stimuli were overlapping spike peptide pools from SARS-CoV-2 and from the common cold coronaviruses HCoV-NL63, HCoV-OC43 and HCoV-229E. In under 13 COVID-19 convalescent patients and several infection-naive healthy vaccine recipients, researchers compared the spike-specific CD4+ TCR repertoire from before mRNA vaccination with the repertoire from after. The convalescent cohort comprised six males and four females, including two Hispanic individuals, seven Caucasians, two Asians and one multiracial person. Post-COVID blood samples from convalescent patients were collected a median of roughly 100 days after diagnosis, with a range of roughly 30 to 170 days. A few convalescent patients were sampled both early after vaccination (day 14) and late after vaccination (days 161 to 241). Each participant got two doses of either the Pfizer-BioNTech BNT162b2 vaccine (n=8) or the Moderna mRNA-1273 vaccine (n=2). Post-vaccine blood samples were taken a median of approximately 76 days after the second vaccine dose, with a range of roughly 13 to 250 days. Control cultures used a CEFX viral epitope pool as positive control, an HIV-1 Nef peptide pool as negative control, or no peptide.

Points the paper makes about the study in general: In convalescent patients, nearly all vaccine-specific clones (304 of 307) were found to be mono-reactive for SARS-CoV-2 spike rather than cross-reactive with common cold coronaviruses. The median number of SARS-CoV-2-reactive clonotypes rose from around 20 after infection to roughly 40 after vaccination, but the change was not significant. Among convalescent patients, a median around 89% of the SARS-CoV-2-reactive clones seen after vaccination appeared only after vaccination, which suggests priming specific to the vaccine. Only a relatively small number of convalescent patients were included in the study, and early timepoints following natural infection were not analyzed.

The meaning of the sample's time point label: late sampling 161 to 241 days after vaccination in a few convalescent patients. Read against the paper, the sample's treatment or condition label means: approximately 9-day PBMC culture with coronavirus spike peptide pools or control peptides (ViraFEST assay). The ViraFEST assay, used in the study, expanded antigen-specific T cells with peptide pools and then identified the expanded clonotypes through TCR sequencing. The positive SARS-CoV-2 PCR tests of the convalescent patients were dated from March to December 2020, before the Alpha, Beta and Delta variants emerged in the United States. PBMCs were cultured at a few million per well in IMDM supplemented with about 5% human AB serum and around 10 IU/ml IL-2, with roughly 9.5 ug/ml peptide pools added. On days 3 and 7, half of the culture medium was replaced with fresh IL-2-containing medium. CD4+ T cells were isolated after roughly 9 days of culture through negative selection using the EasySep CD4+ T cell isolation kit. Ficoll-Paque Plus gradient centrifugation was used to isolate PBMCs from whole blood, and the isolated PBMCs were then either used fresh or cryopreserved at -140C. Each culture condition was generally run in triplicate wells.

The library was made by PCR. DNA from cultured CD4+ T cells underwent TCR sequencing with the Oncomine TCR Beta short-read assay at the Johns Hopkins FTIC core. The QIAamp micro DNA kit was used to extract genomic DNA from the cultured CD4+ T cells. Oncomine TCR Beta libraries from cultured CD4+ T cells were pooled with unique dual indexes and sequenced on an Illumina iSeq 100. The authors processed their data as follows. Non-productive sequences were removed, and CDR3s not starting with C, not ending with F or W, or shorter than 7 amino acids were discarded. Antigen-specific clonotypes were identified using the MANAFEST web application through comparison of peptide-stimulated wells with reference and other culture wells. To be called positive, a clone needed an FDR below 0.05, an odds ratio above 5, and a productive frequency above 0.1% in at least two of three replicate wells. Clonotypes that were significantly expanded in both SARS-CoV-2 spike wells and at least one common cold coronavirus spike condition were defined as cross-reactive. Using R version 3.6.1, CDR3 homology was evaluated through Levenshtein distances (stringdist) along with unrooted phylogenetic trees (ape). In-frame beta chains were kept once TCRdb had trimmed the public reads at Q25 with fastp and called clones with MiXCR. Each entry merges the rows of one CDR3 protein and shows their most common DNA and genes. In this record, the V and J calls reflect TCRdb's handling and not the investigators' own analysis. The sample table records some 22,000 distinct CDR3 sequences; 35% of these occur just once. Jointly, the top ten make up 8.6% of the sample.

V was cut back by 0 bases and J by 5 bases, leaving a gap of 11 bases between them. CDR1 and CDR2 are read off the germline V gene (reference sequence) as LNHNV and YYDKDF. The cysteine opens and the phenylalanine closes a CDR3 of 15 amino acids. The entry retains the CDR3 DNA only, 45 bases that are in frame from base 1. With regard to this clonotype: It lacks a known antigen. No quality values exist for individual bases; no much larger clone is one base distant.

Material: CD4+ T cells from blood, cultured in vitro, obtained about 7 months after SARS-CoV-2 vaccination. Recombination joined TRBV15 with TRBJ1-5, with the D gene uncertain. This TCR was recovered from a human donor who had recovered from COVID-19. The CDR3 here reads CATSRESVGYQPQHF. The bases read TGTGCCACCAGCAGAGAATCGGTGGGTTATCAGCCCCAGCATTTT.